This T cell receptor (beta chain) was obtained from a study of early T cells in non-severe SARS-CoV-2 infection. Turning to the study itself: Bulk RNA isolated from unsorted whole blood underwent sequencing; chains were not paired.

Notes on the study in general: Anti-spike CD8 responses were favored in VDJdb matching, and private and CD4 specificities were missed.

Researchers attached unique molecular identifiers to individual cDNA molecules. Via MiXCR, TCRdb re-called the 5' RACE reads, giving one row per CDR3 protein. Found here are 70,000 to 95,000 distinct CDR3 sequences, roughly 14% of them singletons; the top ten hold approximately 0.5%. The germline V gene encodes CDR1 KGHSH and CDR2 LQKENI. V gave up 2 bases and J gave up 1 base, with 8 bases separating them. This CDR3 contains 14 residues. This clonotype was counted between two and nine times. Its antigen remains unknown. The TCR comes from an adult who was a healthcare worker with PCR-confirmed SARS-CoV-2 infection or an uninfected control (not recorded which). Sequencing input: whole blood. The chain has TRBV18 and TRBJ1-1; D may be TRBD1 (6 bases). CDR3 nucleotide sequence: TGTGCCAGCTCACCAATGACAGGGAACACTGAAGCTTTCTTT. Translating it yields CASSPMTGNTEAFF. The variable domain in full, completed from reference TRBV18 and TRBJ1-1, reads NAGVMQNPRHLVRRRGQEARLRCSPMKGHSHVYWYRQLPEEGLKFMVYLQKENIIDESGMPKERFSAEFPKEGPSILRIQQVVRGDSAAYFCASSPMTGNTEAFFGQGTRLTVV.